This T cell receptor beta chain derives from a study of blood T cell repertoires in COVID-19. Overall study: Acute and convalescent COVID-19 specimens originated in the United States, Italy and Spain. The analysed material was cDNA or gDNA that came from T cells, B-cell-depleted T cells, or PBMCs.

Exposed participants came across a COVID-19 case within 2 weeks before study entry. Trimming took 2 bases from V and 10 from J, leaving 12 bases between them. The CDR3 is made up of 14 amino acids. CDR1 is SGHAT and CDR2 is FQDESV in the germline V gene (reference sequence). Produced via immunoSEQ multiplex PCR; TCRdb's table is partial and in-frame only. This table holds approximately 400,000 clones, roughly nine tenths found once. This receptor was obtained from a woman aged 40 to 55 who had been exposed to COVID-19. Sequencing was carried out using PBMCs or T cells enriched from blood (not recorded which). The chain uses TRBV11-1 and TRBJ1-6, with D tentatively TRBD1 (6 bases). CDR3 amino acids: CASSLTGTFSPLHF. The CDR3 DNA is TGTGCCAGCAGCTTAACAGGGACCTTCTCACCCCTCCACTTT.